These T cell receptor beta chains were read from a single sample in a study of monozygotic twins with cystic fibrosis. Clones were read by immunoSEQ multiplex PCR, and TCRdb kept only the in-frame ones, dropping some. This table has under 30,000 clones, 90% appearing once. The sample comprised blood. The receptor source for this set is a girl aged 2 to 9 with cystic fibrosis. Each CDR3 is given with its conserved first and last residue. D genes are given only for firm matches. Clone size appears in some rows only: once, few, many, or a class for an expanded clone.

d_call j_call v_call clone_size cdr3_nt cdr3_aa
. TRBJ1-2 TRBV7-2 . TGTGCCAGCAGCTTAGAACCGGGGGCTAATAGAGGCTACACCTTC CASSLEPGANRGYTF
. TRBJ2-2 TRBV5-4 . TGTGCCAGCAGCTTGGATGGGGTAGCAGGGGCGGGCGGGGAGCTGTTTTTT CASSLDGVAGAGGELFF
. TRBJ2-3 TRBV5-1 . TGCGCCAGCAGCTTGGATGGGGTTCGCACAGATACGCAGTATTTT CASSLDGVRTDTQYF
TRBD1 TRBJ1-4 TRBV6-5 . TGTGCCAGCAGTTACTCCGGGACAGGGGTTGAAAAACTGTTTTTT CASSYSGTGVEKLFF
TRBD1 TRBJ2-3 TRBV6-4 . TGTGCCAGCAGGAGGACAGGGCAAGATACGCAGTATTTT CASRRTGQDTQYF
TRBD1 TRBJ2-7 TRBV6-5 . TGTGCCAGCAGTTACGTGGGGACAGGACACTCCTACGAGCAGTACTTC CASSYVGTGHSYEQYF
. TRBJ1-2 TRBV4-2 . TGTGCCAGCAGCCAAGATAGTGTTCGGGACCCTCTAACCTTC CASSQDSVRDPLTF
. TRBJ2-1 TRBV7-2 . TGTGCCAGCAGCTCGCGCCTCCGGGGGAGTAGGATCTTC CASSSRLRGSRIF
. TRBJ1-2 TRBV30 few TGTGCCTGGAGTGTAGGAGGGCAGGGCACCTTC CAWSVGGQGTF
. TRBJ1-1 TRBV20-1 . TGCAGTGCTAGAGAAGGGTTTGAAGCTTTCTTT CSAREGFEAFF
. TRBJ2-5 TRBV30 once TGTGCCTGGAGTGTACTTGTAGCAGGGGGGGAGACCCAGTACTTC CAWSVLVAGGETQYF
. TRBJ1-4 TRBV5-6 few TGTGCCAGCAGCCTAACTCGACAGACAACTAATGAAAAACTGTTTTTT CASSLTRQTTNEKLFF
TRBD1 TRBJ1-2 TRBV5-1 few TGCGCCAGCAGCGCCGGACAGGGATACTATGGCTACACCTTC CASSAGQGYYGYTF
TRBD1 TRBJ2-7 TRBV5-1 . TGCGCCAGCAGCCCCCTATGGGGACAGTACGAGCAGTACTTC CASSPLWGQYEQYF
. TRBJ2-5 TRBV2 . TGTGCCAGCAGCGCCCAAGGTGCTGGTCGAGAGACCCAGTACTTC CASSAQGAGRETQYF
. TRBJ2-7 TRBV4-3 . TGCGCCAGCAGCCAAGAACATGTGGTTCCACGCGAGCAGTACTTC CASSQEHVVPREQYF
. TRBJ1-5 TRBV5-4 once TGTGCCAGCAGCTTGGCCCCCAATCAGCCCCAGCATTTT CASSLAPNQPQHF
. TRBJ2-5 TRBV5-1 . TGCGCCAGCAGCTTGGGGTCCTCTGCTGCAGAGACCCAGTACTTC CASSLGSSAAETQYF
TRBD1 TRBJ1-1 TRBV19 . TGTGCCAGTAGTATGATCAGGGGGCGGGGGAACACTGAAGCTTTCTTT CASSMIRGRGNTEAFF
. TRBJ2-3 TRBV27 . TGTGCCAGCAGGGCGCCCGCTAGCACAGATACGCAGTATTTT CASRAPASTDTQYF
. TRBJ2-3 TRBV5-4 . TGTGCCAGCAGCTTGGACAGCACATCTAGCACAGATACGCAGTATTTT CASSLDSTSSTDTQYF
. TRBJ2-5 TRBV5-6 . TGTGCCAGCAGCTTGTGGGGGGGCGGAGAGACCCAGTACTTC CASSLWGGGETQYF
. TRBJ2-3 TRBV30 . TGTGCCTGGAGCGGGGCCAGGACAGATACGCAGTATTTT CAWSGARTDTQYF
TRBD1 TRBJ2-1 TRBV6-5 . TGTGCCAGCACCCGGACAGGGAGCTCCTACAATGAGCAGTTCTTC CASTRTGSSYNEQFF
. TRBJ2-7 TRBV14 . TGCGCCAGCAGCCAAAATCGTGGCGGGACCTACGAGCAGTACTTC CASSQNRGGTYEQYF
. TRBJ2-4 TRBV5-1 . TGCGCCAGCATATCGTCAGAAAACATTCAGTACTTC CASISSENIQYF
. TRBJ2-7 TRBV6-5 . TGTGCCAGCCGTGAACAGGGCTACGAGCAGTACTTC CASREQGYEQYF
. TRBJ2-3 TRBV14 . TGTGCCAGCAGCCAAGGGGCCACAGATACGCAGTATTTT CASSQGATDTQYF
. TRBJ1-6 TRBV4-1 . TGCGCCAGCAGCCAACAGGGTGGGCATAATTCACCCCTCCACTTT CASSQQGGHNSPLHF
. TRBJ1-6 TRBV9 . TGTGCCAGCAGTGGAGATTATAATTCACCCCTCCACTTT CASSGDYNSPLHF
. TRBJ2-5 TRBV10-3 . TGTGCCATCAGGGGCAGGTCGGGGGAGACCCAGTACTTC CAIRGRSGETQYF
. TRBJ1-6 TRBV7-6 . TGTGCCAGCAGCTTAGCTTCTACAGGGTTTAGGGGAAGTAATTCACCCCTCCACTTT CASSLASTGFRGSNSPLHF
. TRBJ1-2 TRBV7-2 . TGTGCCAGCAGCCCCCGGACAGCTAACTATGGCTACACCTTC CASSPRTANYGYTF
. TRBJ2-7 TRBV5-1 . TGCGCCAGCAGCTTGGGGATGGGCGTGGCGGGCCGGCCTTACGAGCAGTACTTC CASSLGMGVAGRPYEQYF
TRBD2 TRBJ2-1 TRBV9 . TGTGCCAGCAGCCTCCTAACTAGCGGGGGGTACAATGAGCAGTTCTTC CASSLLTSGGYNEQFF
TRBD1 TRBJ2-3 TRBV9 . TGTGCCAGCAGCGCAGGGGGCGTCCCAGATACGCAGTATTTT CASSAGGVPDTQYF